A single TCR beta chain is shown here with its context. Its target is unknown. The PCR contained 60 Vbeta and 13 Jbeta primers. This table comes from immunoSEQ multiplex PCR, and its TCRdb copy is limited to in-frame clones, with some not included. Counted here are roughly 100,000 clones, almost 80% occurring once; the ten biggest clones make up roughly 5%. Per germline, CDR1 SGDLS and CDR2 YYNGEE. V shed 0 bases, J shed 6 bases, and the junction held 6 bases outside the gene matches. The CDR3 covers 16 residues. This record comes from a study of cytomegalovirus exposure and HLA in healthy donors. Regarding the study as a whole: The classifier was said to identify cytomegalovirus status with high specificity and sensitivity. Later work found most CMV-associated TCR beta chains apparently HLA-restricted. A missense variant in DCLRE1C was later tied to TCR beta V- and J-gene trimming. Presence/absence analyses treated sequencing depth as roughly uniform across donors.

The chain employs TRBV9 and TRBJ2-1, with 10 nucleotides matching TRBD1. Sequencing was performed on PBMCs. The clonotype was recovered from a man aged 55-75 years in good health and CMV-seropositive. The CDR3 nucleotides are TGTGCCAGCAGCGTAGAGGGACAGGGGCTCCCCAATGAGCAGTTCTTC. It is translated as CASSVEGQGLPNEQFF.